This passage covers 27 T cell receptor beta chains from one sample sequenced in a study of blood T cell repertoires in COVID-19. Method: immunoSEQ multiplex PCR; TCRdb's copy keeps in-frame clones and lacks some. The repertoire consists of a few hundred thousand clones, with approximately 90% occurring once and the leading ten covering roughly 6.3%. Sequenced: peripheral blood. The receptors were gathered from a woman between 45 and 60 years old with COVID-19, enrolled during active disease.

The chain employs TRBV19 and TRBJ2-5; a weak D match, TRBD2 (6 bases). CDR1 LNHDA and CDR2 SQIVND come from the germline V gene (reference sequence). The CDR3 totals 15 residues. The V end was cut by 5 bases, the J end by 1 base, with 14 bases between. CDR3 amino acids: CASSVGLGGQETQYF. The CDR3 nucleotides are TGTGCCAGTAGTGTCGGTCTGGGAGGCCAAGAGACCCAGTACTTC.

The chain links TRBV12-5 to TRBJ2-7; D not certain. The germline V gene encodes CDR1 LGHNT and CDR2 FRNRAP. This CDR3 has 13 residues. Trimming removed 6 bases at V and 0 bases at J, with 9 bases between. The chain's CDR3 is CASGSYNSYEQYF. For the CDR3, the DNA is TGTGCTAGTGGCTCCTATAACTCCTACGAGCAGTACTTC.

Comments on this clone: Other DNA sequences within the sample encode an identical CDR3. This chain connects TRBV18 to TRBJ1-1; 9 bases are shared with TRBD1. The ends lost 0 bases at V and 4 bases at J; junction bases unmatched: 3. Germline CDR1 and CDR2: KGHSH and LQKENI. This CDR3 contains 15 residues. CDR3 bases: TGTGCCAGCTCACCACCGGGACAGGGAGGCACTGAAGCTTTCTTT. Its protein is CASSPPGQGGTEAFF.

The chain links TRBV2 to TRBJ2-3; maybe TRBD2 (6 bases). The germline gives CDR1 SNHLY, CDR2 FYNNEI. Deletions cut 6 bases from V and 5 bases from J, with 12 bases between. CDR3 length: 13 amino acids. The CDR3 sequence: CASSTQAGDTQYF. The DNA of the CDR3 is TGTGCCAGCAGCACACAAGCGGGAGATACGCAGTATTTT.

V is TRBV28 and J is TRBJ1-2; D is unclear. This CDR3 spans 13 amino acids. V was clipped by 5 bases and J by 4 bases, with 11 bases between them. Germline CDR1 is MDHEN and CDR2 is SYDVKM. CDR3 sequence (DNA): TGTGCCAGCAGTGACACCAACCTCTATGGCTACACCTTC. Residues: CASSDTNLYGYTF.

V and J are TRBV7-3 and TRBJ2-7, with 13 bases matching TRBD2. With V trimmed by 5 bases and J by 7 bases, 8 bases remained unmatched. There are 15 residues in the CDR3. CDR1 is SGHTA, CDR2 FQGTGA, per germline. The CDR3 bases are TGTGCCAGCAGCGCCGGACTAGCGGGAGTGGTTGAGCAGTACTTC. Amino acid sequence: CASSAGLAGVVEQYF.

The chain joins TRBV19 to TRBJ2-1; TRBD2 matches at 11 bases. CDR1 LNHDA and CDR2 SQIVND come from the germline V gene (reference sequence). This CDR3 is built from 17 residues. V was clipped by 10 bases and J by 7 bases; unmatched bases: 18. CDR3 in amino acids: CATTLSPLAGASNEQFF. The DNA of the CDR3 is TGTGCCACCACCTTAAGCCCACTAGCGGGAGCATCAAATGAGCAGTTCTTC.

This chain uses TRBV14 with TRBJ2-3; D uncertain. There are 15 residues in the CDR3. Trimming took off 1 base at V and 2 bases at J, with 10 bases between the two ends. CDR1 is SGHDN, CDR2 FVKESK, per germline. The CDR3 protein is CASSQVRLSTDTQYF. CDR3 nucleotides: TGTGCCAGCAGCCAAGTAAGACTTTCCACAGATACGCAGTATTTT.

The rearrangement joins TRBV6-2 or TRBV6-3 to TRBJ2-7, with 9 bases matching TRBD2. The CDR3 is made up of 15 amino acids. The V gene's germline CDR1 is MNHEY and CDR2 SVGEGT. The V gene end was trimmed by 2 bases and the J gene end by 5 bases; junction bases not matched to a gene: 7. CDR3 sequence (DNA): TGTGCCAGCAGTTACACGGCGGGAGGGCCTAACGAGCAGTACTTC. As protein: CASSYTAGGPNEQYF.

V and J are TRBV7-6 and TRBJ2-3; possibly TRBD1 for D (6 bases). CDR1 is SGHVS, CDR2 FNYEAQ, per germline. V lost 5 bases, J lost 3 bases, and 12 bases lay in between. The CDR3 contains 14 residues. In DNA form, the CDR3 reads TGTGCCAGCAGCCCAGGGGAACGGACAGATACGCAGTATTTT. The encoded protein is CASSPGERTDTQYF.

DNA for the CDR3: TGTGCCAGCAGCAGCAGTTTACAGGGGCGGGGAGAGACCCAGTACTTC. It translates to CASSSSLQGRGETQYF. The V and J genes are TRBV5-4 and TRBJ2-5; maybe TRBD1 (7 bases). Trimming took off 4 bases at V and 4 bases at J, with 20 bases between the two ends. The CDR3 covers 16 residues. CDR1 is SGHNT, CDR2 YYREEE, per germline (reference sequence).

This clone has a handful of counts. This chain connects TRBV19 to TRBJ2-3; 11 nucleotides line up with TRBD2. This CDR3 is built from 17 residues. The ends lost 3 bases at V and 0 bases at J; junction bases unmatched: 5. Germline CDR1 LNHDA, CDR2 SQIVND (reference sequence). The CDR3 sequence is CASSIGTSGTSTDTQYF. Written as DNA, the CDR3 is TGTGCCAGTAGTATTGGGACTAGCGGTACTAGCACAGATACGCAGTATTTT.

The chain couples TRBV24-1 to TRBJ2-1; 13 bases map to TRBD2. V shed 3 bases and J 7 bases; nucleotides not matched to a gene: 5. In germline, CDR1 is KGHDR, CDR2 SFDVKD. The CDR3 extends over 16 amino acids. CDR3 coding DNA: TGTGCCACCAGTGATGAACTAGCGGGAGGGCCTAATGAGCAGTTCTTC. Protein sequence: CATSDELAGGPNEQFF.

The chain joins TRBV27 to TRBJ1-1; a possible D gene is TRBD1 (5 bases). Trimming left V 5 bases short and J 1 base short, with 14 bases between. This CDR3 spans 15 amino acids. The germline gives CDR1 MNHEY, CDR2 SMNVEV (reference sequence). Here the CDR3 reads CASSPRLGQNTEAFF. Here the CDR3 DNA reads TGTGCCAGCAGTCCGAGATTGGGGCAGAACACTGAAGCTTTCTTT.

The rearrangement joins TRBV7-2 to TRBJ2-1; 14 bases agree with TRBD2. The CDR3 spans 17 residues. The germline V gene has CDR1 SGHTA and CDR2 FQGNSA. Trimming at V came to 5 bases and at J to 1 base, leaving 4 bases not matched to a gene. The CDR3 is CASSRRTSGRSYNEQFF. CDR3 sequence (DNA): TGTGCCAGCAGCCGGAGGACTAGCGGGAGGTCCTACAATGAGCAGTTCTTC.

This clone was counted between two and nine times. This chain links TRBV27 with TRBJ1-6; 9 bases agree with TRBD1. Unmatched junction bases numbered 7, after V lost 6 bases and J lost 10 bases. The CDR3 is 14 residues long. Germline values: CDR1 MNHEY, CDR2 SMNVEV (reference sequence). In nucleotides, the CDR3 is TGTGCCAGCAGACCCGGGACAGGGAGGTCACCCCTCCACTTT. Translation: CASRPGTGRSPLHF.

The chain recombines TRBV11-1 with TRBJ2-7; the match to TRBD1 covers 12 bases. The trim removed 4 bases at V and 6 bases at J, leaving 4 bases unmatched. Germline assignment: CDR1 SGHAT and CDR2 FQDESV (reference sequence). The length of the CDR3 is 14 residues. CDR3 bases: TGTGCCAGCAGCTCGGGACAGGGGGCCCTCGAGCAGTACTTC. As protein: CASSSGQGALEQYF.

This clone appeared a single time. This chain uses TRBV5-4 with TRBJ2-1; no definite D call. V was shortened by 1 base and J by 10 bases, with 18 bases between the two germline ends. Germline V gene lookup returns CDR1 SGHNT and CDR2 YYREEE (reference sequence). This CDR3 is 15 amino acids long. The CDR3 is CASSLKSRGGWEQFF. The CDR3 bases are TGTGCCAGCAGCTTGAAGTCGCGAGGTGGGTGGGAGCAGTTCTTC.

This chain links TRBV9 with TRBJ1-5; 8 bases map to TRBD1. The J segment lost 0 bases and the V segment lost 4 bases, leaving 3 bases of the junction unmatched. The CDR3 spans 15 residues. CDR1 and CDR2 (germline): SGDLS, YYNGEE. The CDR3 region is CASSRTGSSNQPQHF. DNA for the CDR3: TGTGCCAGCAGCCGGACAGGGAGTAGCAATCAGCCCCAGCATTTT.

The V call is TRBV9, the J call TRBJ1-4; D is ambiguous. V lost 4 bases, J lost 0 bases, and 16 bases lay in between. Per germline, CDR1 SGDLS and CDR2 YYNGEE. The CDR3 loop spans 17 amino acids. The CDR3 DNA is TGTGCCAGCAGCCCCCAAACGGGTGTTGCAACTAATGAAAAACTGTTTTTT. Its protein is CASSPQTGVATNEKLFF.

The CDR3 DNA follows: TGTGCCAGCAGCCAAGAGAACGGTCGGAATGAGCAGTTCTTC. This sequence encodes CASSQENGRNEQFF. The chain has TRBV3-1 (or the pseudogene TRBV3-2) and TRBJ2-1; D gene ambiguous. The CDR3 totals 14 residues. The germline gives CDR1 LGHDT, CDR2 YNNKEL (reference sequence). Trimming left V 0 bases short and J 7 bases short, with 10 bases between.

V and J are TRBV29-1 and TRBJ2-7, with 12 bases that match TRBD1. In germline, CDR1 is SQVTM, CDR2 ANQGSEA. The CDR3 runs to 13 residues. After removal of 7 bases from V and 4 bases from J, the junction contained 5 bases not matched to a gene. The CDR3 DNA follows: TGCAGCGGTGTGGGACAGGGGGCATACGAGCAGTACTTC. Protein product: CSGVGQGAYEQYF.

This chain links TRBV11-3 with TRBJ2-7; 8 bases are a match to TRBD1. The V gene's germline CDR1 is SGHNT and CDR2 YENEEA. The CDR3 runs to 17 residues. The V gene end was trimmed by 5 bases and the J gene end by 1 base; junction bases not matched to a gene: 13. The CDR3 DNA is TGTGCCAGCAGCCCCGGGCAGGGGGCTCCTTCGTCCTACGAGCAGTACTTC. Translation: CASSPGQGAPSSYEQYF.

The chain is built from TRBV11-2 and TRBJ1-2, with D possibly being TRBD1 (6 bases). Germline V gives CDR1 SGHAT, CDR2 FQNNGV. The CDR3 has 13 amino acids. V was shortened by 5 bases and J by 5 bases, with 12 bases between the two germline ends. The CDR3 coding sequence is TGTGCCAGCAGCCCGGACAGAGTATATGGCTACACCTTC. Translation: CASSPDRVYGYTF.

The chain employs TRBV6-5 and TRBJ2-7, with D unclear. CDR1 and CDR2 (germline): MNHEY, SVGAGI. The ends were cut back, 2 bases at V and 0 bases at J, with 11 bases in the middle. The CDR3 extends over 15 amino acids. The DNA for the CDR3 is TGTGCCAGCAGTTACGCAGAGTACAGCTCCTACGAGCAGTACTTC. As protein: CASSYAEYSSYEQYF.

The table lists this clone with a few counts. CDR3 amino acids: CASSLVGAGGNSPLHF. CDR3 DNA sequence: TGTGCCAGCAGCTTAGTTGGCGCAGGGGGCAATTCACCCCTCCACTTT. The chain joins TRBV7-2 to TRBJ1-6; 8 nucleotides agree with TRBD1. Germline V gives CDR1 SGHTA, CDR2 FQGNSA. The CDR3 is 16 amino acids. V was pared by 1 base and J by 7 bases, with 6 bases of the junction left unmatched.

This chain uses TRBV7-2 with TRBJ1-6; 8 bases are a match to TRBD1. This CDR3 spans 16 amino acids. Trimming removed 2 bases from V and 4 bases from J; junction bases left unmatched: 4. Looked up from germline, CDR1 is SGHTA and CDR2 is FQGNSA. CDR3 residues: CASSLLQGAYNSPLHF. CDR3 nucleotides: TGTGCCAGCAGCTTACTCCAGGGGGCTTATAATTCACCCCTCCACTTT.